Listed here is a single T cell receptor (beta chain). The data originate from a study of CD8 T cells in Susac syndrome. Across the study: Patients with Susac syndrome were therapy-naive, treated with corticosteroids, or treated with intravenous immunoglobulin alone when blood was collected.

The junction had 5 bases not matched to a gene; V was cut back by 1 base and J by 6 bases. CDR3 size: 14 residues. CDR1 and CDR2 from the germline V gene are DFQATT and SNEGSKA (reference sequence). The RNA input was about 0.5 to 1 ug, and it was reverse transcribed with random hexamers. TCRdb re-called the immunoSEQ multiplex PCR reads through MiXCR, storing one row per CDR3 protein. The sample has over 140,000 distinct CDR3 sequences; over 90% are singletons. Negative isolation yielded CD4+ and CD8+ T cells, and FACS enriched TEMRA cells. The clonotype was recovered from a human donor with Susac syndrome. The sequenced material came from CD4+ T cells from PBMCs. The chain carries TRBV20-1 and TRBJ1-1, with 10 bases lining up with TRBD1. CDR3 protein: CSARGHGQGAEAFF. In DNA, the CDR3 is TGCAGTGCTAGAGGCCACGGACAGGGGGCTGAAGCTTTCTTT.